One TCR beta chain is described in this entry. The data are from a study of blood T cell repertoires in COVID-19. Study-level information: Spain, Italy and the United States supplied samples that represented acute and convalescent COVID-19. PBMCs, B-cell-depleted T cells, or T cells provided the cDNA or gDNA that made up the material.

All enrollees were roughly 18 to 100 years old and from approximately 24 US areas. Germline CDR1 MNHNS, CDR2 SASEGT. Losses at the gene ends were 0 bases for V and 1 base for J; bases not matched to a gene: 0. This CDR3 has 15 residues. How the authors handled the data: Reference gene primer amplification gave nucleated cell count estimates. The protocol was immunoSEQ multiplex PCR, while the TCRdb copy is restricted to in-frame clones and leaves out a portion. V, J and clone size were drawn from that table, and D and trimming were deduced from the DNA. Of under 350,000 clones listed, 70% to 90% are singletons.

The J gene is TRBJ2-5, the V gene TRBV6-1; 9 bases map to TRBD2. The sequenced sample was PBMCs or T cells enriched from blood (not recorded which). The sequence was obtained from a young man who had recovered from COVID-19. The CDR3 DNA reads as TGTGCCAGCAGTGAAGCTAGCGGGGGCCAAGAGACCCAGTACTTC. Translated: CASSEASGGQETQYF.